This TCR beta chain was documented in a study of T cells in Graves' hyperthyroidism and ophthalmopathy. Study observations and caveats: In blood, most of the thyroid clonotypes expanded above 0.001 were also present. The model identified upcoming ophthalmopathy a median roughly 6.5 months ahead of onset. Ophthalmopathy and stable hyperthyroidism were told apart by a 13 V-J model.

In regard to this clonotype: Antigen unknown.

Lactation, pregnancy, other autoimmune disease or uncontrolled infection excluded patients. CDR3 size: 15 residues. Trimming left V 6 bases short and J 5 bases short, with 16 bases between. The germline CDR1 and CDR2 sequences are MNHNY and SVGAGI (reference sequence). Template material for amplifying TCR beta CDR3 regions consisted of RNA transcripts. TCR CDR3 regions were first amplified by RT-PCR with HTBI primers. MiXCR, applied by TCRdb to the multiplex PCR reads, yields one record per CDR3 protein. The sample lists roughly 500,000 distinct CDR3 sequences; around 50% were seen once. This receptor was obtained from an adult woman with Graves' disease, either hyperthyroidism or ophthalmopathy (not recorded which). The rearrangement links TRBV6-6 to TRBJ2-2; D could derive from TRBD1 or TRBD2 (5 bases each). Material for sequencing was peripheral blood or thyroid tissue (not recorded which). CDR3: CASSLREGLTGELFF. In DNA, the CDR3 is TGTGCCAGCAGCCTGAGAGAGGGGTTAACCGGGGAGCTGTTTTTT.